This is a list of T cell receptor beta chains from one sample in a study of blood T cell repertoires in COVID-19. Profiled with immunoSEQ multiplex PCR; TCRdb holds only in-frame clones, not every one. This sample has roughly 300,000 clones; 83% occur once, and the top ten carry around 10%. The source material was peripheral blood. The source of these receptors is a woman in her fifties or sixties who had recovered from COVID-19. The CDR3 runs from the conserved cysteine through the conserved F or W. Fields, in order: CDR3 DNA, CDR3 protein, D gene, V gene, clone size, J gene. A D gene is named only where the DNA matches it firmly. Size tells how often a clone was seen (once, few, many) or the class of an expanded clone, and some rows leave it out.

CDR3nt: TGTGCCAGTCGCGGAAGACAGGGGCCTGGTAATGAGCAGTTCTTC
CDR3aa: CASRGRQGPGNEQFF
d_gene: TRBD1
v_gene: TRBV19
abundance: .
j_gene: TRBJ2-1

CDR3nt: TGTGCCAGCGCACGATTGTGGGGCATGGTGGAGCAGTACTTC
CDR3aa: CASARLWGMVEQYF
d_gene: .
v_gene: TRBV11-2
abundance: .
j_gene: TRBJ2-7

CDR3nt: TGTGCCTGGAGTGGCAGAGAAGCTTTCTTT
CDR3aa: CAWSGREAFF
d_gene: .
v_gene: TRBV30
abundance: .
j_gene: TRBJ1-1

CDR3nt: TGTGCCAGCAGCCAGCGGGGGAGTGGGGAGACCCAGTACTTC
CDR3aa: CASSQRGSGETQYF
d_gene: TRBD2
v_gene: TRBV3-1/TRBV3-2
abundance: .
j_gene: TRBJ2-5

CDR3nt: TGTGCCAGCAGCCCGACAGGGCCTGGAAACACCATATATTTT
CDR3aa: CASSPTGPGNTIYF
d_gene: TRBD1
v_gene: TRBV7-9
abundance: .
j_gene: TRBJ1-3

CDR3nt: TGTGCCAGCAGCGTAGGGACAGGGATGTATGGCTACACCTTC
CDR3aa: CASSVGTGMYGYTF
d_gene: TRBD1
v_gene: TRBV9
abundance: .
j_gene: TRBJ1-2

CDR3nt: TGTGCCAGCAGTTTGTTTGGCAGTAACGCAGATACGCAGTATTTT
CDR3aa: CASSLFGSNADTQYF
d_gene: .
v_gene: TRBV27
abundance: .
j_gene: TRBJ2-3

CDR3nt: TGTGCCAGCAGCCCAGGACAGCACACTGAAGCTTTCTTT
CDR3aa: CASSPGQHTEAFF
d_gene: .
v_gene: TRBV3-1/TRBV3-2
abundance: .
j_gene: TRBJ1-1

CDR3nt: TGCGCCAGCAGCTTGGTCGGGGGAGGCACAGATACGCAGTATTTT
CDR3aa: CASSLVGGGTDTQYF
d_gene: .
v_gene: TRBV5-1
abundance: once
j_gene: TRBJ2-3

CDR3nt: TGTGCCAGCAGTTACCCGACTAGCGGGGCATTCGAGCAGTACTTC
CDR3aa: CASSYPTSGAFEQYF
d_gene: TRBD2
v_gene: TRBV6-2/TRBV6-3
abundance: .
j_gene: TRBJ2-7

CDR3nt: TGTGCCAGCAGCTCAGATCTGGGGACACAGGTTAACTATGGCTACACCTTC
CDR3aa: CASSSDLGTQVNYGYTF
d_gene: .
v_gene: TRBV5-4
abundance: .
j_gene: TRBJ1-2

CDR3nt: TGTGCCAGCAGCTTTCCCGGGGTGGACGAAAAACTGTTTTTT
CDR3aa: CASSFPGVDEKLFF
d_gene: .
v_gene: TRBV11-2
abundance: .
j_gene: TRBJ1-4

CDR3nt: TGTGCCAGCAGCCAAGAACAGCAGAATTCACCCCTCCACTTT
CDR3aa: CASSQEQQNSPLHF
d_gene: .
v_gene: TRBV4-2
abundance: .
j_gene: TRBJ1-6

CDR3nt: TGTGCCAGCAGCCAAGCACCCGGGGGAGGCTATGGCTACACCTTC
CDR3aa: CASSQAPGGGYGYTF
d_gene: .
v_gene: TRBV3-1/TRBV3-2
abundance: .
j_gene: TRBJ1-2

CDR3nt: TGTGCCAGCAGTTACGAGGGAGAGCCCACAGATACGCAGTATTTT
CDR3aa: CASSYEGEPTDTQYF
d_gene: .
v_gene: TRBV6-6
abundance: .
j_gene: TRBJ2-3

CDR3nt: TGTGCCAGCAGCGCATTAGGGGAGGAGGTTCGCGACACCATATATTTT
CDR3aa: CASSALGEEVRDTIYF
d_gene: .
v_gene: TRBV7-9
abundance: .
j_gene: TRBJ1-3

CDR3nt: TGTGCCACCAGTTCCCAGACAGGGGGCATGGGCACAGATACGCAGTATTTT
CDR3aa: CATSSQTGGMGTDTQYF
d_gene: TRBD1
v_gene: TRBV24-1
abundance: few
j_gene: TRBJ2-3

CDR3nt: TGTGCCAGCAGTACAAGCAGGGCTAACTATGGCTACACCTTC
CDR3aa: CASSTSRANYGYTF
d_gene: .
v_gene: TRBV6-5
abundance: .
j_gene: TRBJ1-2

CDR3nt: TGCAGTGCTAGTAAACTAGCGGGGCTGGTCCAAGAGACCCAGTACTTC
CDR3aa: CSASKLAGLVQETQYF
d_gene: TRBD2
v_gene: TRBV20-1
abundance: .
j_gene: TRBJ2-5

CDR3nt: TGTGCCAGCAGCCGGGGACAGGGGAGCTATGGCTACACCTTC
CDR3aa: CASSRGQGSYGYTF
d_gene: TRBD1
v_gene: TRBV5-6
abundance: .
j_gene: TRBJ1-2

CDR3nt: TGCAGCGGATGGACAGCGGATGGCTACACCTTC
CDR3aa: CSGWTADGYTF
d_gene: .
v_gene: TRBV29-1
abundance: .
j_gene: TRBJ1-2

CDR3nt: TGCAGCGCTAAGGACAGCTCCTACGAGCAGTACTTC
CDR3aa: CSAKDSSYEQYF
d_gene: .
v_gene: TRBV29-1
abundance: .
j_gene: TRBJ2-7

CDR3nt: TGTGCCAGCAGTTTGTCTGGGCTTACTGACTCTGGAAACACCATATATTTT
CDR3aa: CASSLSGLTDSGNTIYF
d_gene: .
v_gene: TRBV27
abundance: few
j_gene: TRBJ1-3

CDR3nt: TGCGCCAGCCGCACAGGATTGAACACTGAAGCTTTCTTT
CDR3aa: CASRTGLNTEAFF
d_gene: .
v_gene: TRBV4-1
abundance: .
j_gene: TRBJ1-1

CDR3nt: TGTGCCAGCAGCACCGGGACTAGCGGGAGGTCAGATACGCAGTATTTT
CDR3aa: CASSTGTSGRSDTQYF
d_gene: TRBD2
v_gene: TRBV7-9
abundance: .
j_gene: TRBJ2-3

CDR3nt: TGTGCCAGCAGTTTAAGGTCCGGACTAGTCCCTCTCGAGCAGTACTTC
CDR3aa: CASSLRSGLVPLEQYF
d_gene: TRBD2
v_gene: TRBV28
abundance: .
j_gene: TRBJ2-7

CDR3nt: TGCGCCAGCAGCCAAGATATAGGTGGGAGGTACAATGAGCAGTTCTTC
CDR3aa: CASSQDIGGRYNEQFF
d_gene: .
v_gene: TRBV4-3
abundance: .
j_gene: TRBJ2-1

CDR3nt: TGCAGCCAGATTGCCAAAAACATTCAGTACTTC
CDR3aa: CSQIAKNIQYF
d_gene: .
v_gene: TRBV20-1
abundance: .
j_gene: TRBJ2-4